One sample yielded the 16 T cell receptor beta chains listed below, sequenced in a study of cytomegalovirus exposure and HLA in healthy donors. PCR used 60 Vbeta primers and 13 Jbeta primers. Clones were sequenced by immunoSEQ multiplex PCR, and TCRdb holds only the in-frame ones, with some missing. The table lists 140,000 to 150,000 clones, roughly 80% of them singletons. The specimen was PBMCs. These receptor sequences come from a man aged 40-49 years in good health and CMV-seronegative.

The gene calls are TRBV27 and TRBJ1-1; 8 bases are a match to TRBD1. V lost 4 bases to trimming and J lost 5 bases; unmatched junction nucleotides: 9. The CDR3 length is 15 residues. The germline V gene has CDR1 MNHEY and CDR2 SMNVEV (reference sequence). CDR3 residues: CASSSRDRSRTEAFF. CDR3 DNA sequence: TGTGCCAGCAGTTCACGGGACAGGAGCAGGACTGAAGCTTTCTTT.

The CDR3 sequence is CSVATGTGGHGYTF. In DNA, the CDR3 is TGCAGCGTTGCTACCGGGACAGGGGGTCATGGCTACACCTTC. V usage is TRBV29-1 and J usage is TRBJ1-2, with 11 bases aligning to TRBD1. V lost 4 bases and J lost 6; bases outside the gene matches: 7. Looked up from germline, CDR1 is SQVTM and CDR2 is ANQGSEA. This CDR3 region has 14 residues. The full variable domain, its missing parts supplied by reference TRBV29-1 and TRBJ1-2, is SAVISQKPSRDICQRGTSLTIQCQVDSQVTMMFWYRQQPGQSLTLIATANQGSEATYESGFVIDKFPISRPNLTFSTLTVSNMSPEDSSIYLCSVATGTGGHGYTFGSGTRLTVV.

V and J are TRBV28 and TRBJ1-6; TRBD1 aligns across 8 bases. From germline, CDR1 is MDHEN and CDR2 SYDVKM. Germline trimming cut 1 base from V and 7 bases from J; bases unmatched to any gene: 9. CDR3 length: 17 amino acids. The CDR3 DNA sequence: TGTGCCAGCAGTTTATTTGGTCAGGGGGCACAAAATTCACCCCTCCACTTT. Translated, it gives CASSLFGQGAQNSPLHF.

This clone appeared once. This CDR3 is CASSQGFRDYGYTF. The CDR3 DNA sequence: TGCGCCAGCAGCCAAGGGTTCAGGGACTATGGCTACACCTTC. This sequence joins TRBV4-3 and TRBJ1-2; perhaps TRBD1 as D (5 bases). Deletions cut 1 base from V and 3 bases from J, with 9 bases between. CDR1 and CDR2 (germline): LGHNA, YSLEER. There are 14 residues in the CDR3.

V is TRBV9 and J is TRBJ2-1, with D maybe TRBD2 (5 bases). The V gene lost 4 bases and the J gene lost 2 bases, with 16 bases spanning the gap. Germline V gene lookup returns CDR1 SGDLS and CDR2 YYNGEE. CDR3 length: 16 amino acids. This CDR3 is CASSPSADGTYNEQFF. For the CDR3, the DNA is TGTGCCAGCAGCCCCTCAGCGGACGGTACCTACAATGAGCAGTTCTTC.

This chain connects TRBV5-1 to TRBJ2-5; TRBD2 is a possible D gene (5 bases). With the DNA end fitting TRBJ2-7 better, the J assignment may be wrong. This CDR3 has 14 amino acids. Germline assignment: CDR1 SGHRS and CDR2 YFSETQ. The CDR3 nucleotides read TGCGCCAGCAGCTTGAGTGAGGGATCCTACGAGCAGTACTTC. As protein: CASSLSEGSYEQYF.

The V gene is TRBV5-1, the J gene TRBJ2-3, with TRBD2 matching 14 bases. Germline V gene sequence: CDR1 SGHRS, CDR2 YFSETQ. J gave up 4 bases and V 4 bases, and 8 bases lay outside the gene matches. CDR3 length: 17 amino acids. The CDR3 nucleotides are TGCGCCAGCAGCCAACGACTAGCGGGGGGGCTAGCAGATACGCAGTATTTT. It yields the protein CASSQRLAGGLADTQYF.

The rearrangement uses TRBV19 and TRBJ1-4, with 8 bases that match TRBD1. Germline assignment: CDR1 LNHDA and CDR2 SQIVND (reference sequence). CDR3 length: 19 amino acids. Unmatched junction bases numbered 19, after V lost 3 bases and J lost 7 bases. CDR3 in amino acids: CASSIPFRQGAFWREKLFF. The CDR3 bases are TGTGCCAGTAGTATTCCGTTCCGGCAGGGGGCGTTTTGGCGTGAAAAACTGTTTTTT.

The chain carries TRBV7-2 and TRBJ1-3; D ambiguous. The CDR3 is made up of 14 amino acids. Germline CDR1 reads SGHTA; CDR2 reads FQGNSA. V gave up 5 bases and J gave up 2 bases, with 10 bases separating them. CDR3 bases: TGTGCCAGCAGCCGTGGCGGGACTGGAAACACCATATATTTT. It yields the protein CASSRGGTGNTIYF.

The chain recombines TRBV5-6 with TRBJ2-6; 12 bases are a match to TRBD1. Germline V CDR1 and CDR2: SGHDT, YYEEEE. The CDR3 sequence is 19 residues long. V was clipped by 3 bases and J by 0 bases; unmatched bases: 7. Written as DNA, the CDR3 is TGTGCCAGCAGCTCGAACCGGGACAGGGGGCTCTCTGGGGCCAACGTCCTGACTTTC. This gives the protein CASSSNRDRGLSGANVLTF.

The chain is built from TRBV5-1 and TRBJ1-5; D is possibly TRBD1 (6 bases). The CDR3 is 15 amino acids. Germline CDR1 reads SGHRS; CDR2 reads YFSETQ. The germline V and J ends were trimmed by 3 bases and 5 bases, with 15 bases remaining between them. CDR3 loop: CASSSSGGGDQPQHF. CDR3 coding DNA: TGCGCCAGCAGCTCCTCGGGGGGCGGAGATCAGCCCCAGCATTTT.

This chain links TRBV11-3 with TRBJ2-5; TRBD2 agrees at 9 bases. The CDR3 is 12 residues long. Germline V lookup: CDR1 SGHNT, CDR2 YENEEA. V dropped 5 bases and J dropped 5; count of bases not matched to a gene: 0. The CDR3 coding sequence is TGTGCCAGCAGCGCGGGGGGGGAGACCCAGTACTTC. It yields the protein CASSAGGETQYF.

V and J are TRBV7-9 and TRBJ2-7; the D gene is possibly TRBD2 (5 bases). V dropped 4 bases and J dropped 6 bases, with 31 bases sitting between them. The CDR3 loop spans 19 amino acids. Germline V gives CDR1 SEHNR, CDR2 FQNEAQ (reference sequence). The chain's CDR3 is CASSSGVGVLVSSAGEQYF. As DNA, the CDR3 is TGTGCCAGCAGCTCCGGGGTCGGCGTTCTGGTTTCCTCGGCAGGCGAGCAGTACTTC.

V usage is TRBV19 and J usage is TRBJ1-3, with a weak D call TRBD1 (6 bases). The CDR3 is 14 amino acids. Germline CDR1 is LNHDA and CDR2 is SQIVND (reference sequence). V was clipped by 8 bases and J by 2 bases, with 13 bases between them. CDR3 coding DNA: TGTGCCAGTGCCCAAGGGGGAACTGGAAACACCATATATTTT. The encoded protein is CASAQGGTGNTIYF.

The chain uses TRBV18 and TRBJ1-5; weak D call: TRBD1 (5 bases). The V gene lost 0 bases and the J gene lost 2 bases, with 11 bases spanning the gap. The CDR3 covers 16 residues. CDR1 is KGHSH, CDR2 LQKENI, per germline. The CDR3 DNA sequence: TGTGCCAGCTCACCACCGGGGCAGGGCCGCAATCAGCCCCAGCATTTT. It is translated as CASSPPGQGRNQPQHF.

The chain has TRBV7-9 and TRBJ1-5; D ambiguous. The germline gives CDR1 SEHNR, CDR2 FQNEAQ (reference sequence). The V end lost 2 bases, the J end lost 6 bases, and 5 bases lay between the germline ends. CDR3 length equals 12 residues. The CDR3 here is CASSLNSQPQHF. As DNA, the CDR3 is TGTGCCAGCAGCTTAAACAGTCAGCCCCAGCATTTT. The variable domain in full, with the rest retrieved from reference TRBV7-9 and TRBJ1-5, is DTGVSQNPRHKITKRGQNVTFRCDPISEHNRLYWYRQTLGQGPEFLTYFQNEAQLEKSRLLSDRFSAERPKGSFSTLEIQRTEQGDSAMYLCASSLNSQPQHFGDGTRLSIL.